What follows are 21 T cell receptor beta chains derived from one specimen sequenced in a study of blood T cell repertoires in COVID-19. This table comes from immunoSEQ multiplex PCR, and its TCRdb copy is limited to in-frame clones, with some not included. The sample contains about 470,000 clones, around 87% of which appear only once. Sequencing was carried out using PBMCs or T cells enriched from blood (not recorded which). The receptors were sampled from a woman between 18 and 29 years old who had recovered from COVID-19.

The CDR3: CATSRAVYNEKLFF. CDR3 nucleotide sequence: TGTGCCACCAGCAGAGCCGTGTATAATGAAAAACTGTTTTTT. The rearrangement uses TRBV15 and TRBJ1-4; unclear D gene. The CDR3 length is 14 residues. Germline CDR1 LNHNV, CDR2 YYDKDF (reference sequence). V was clipped by 1 base and J by 4 bases, with 7 bases between them. The whole variable domain, filled in from reference TRBV15 and TRBJ1-4, reads DAMVIQNPRYQVTQFGKPVTLSCSQTLNHNVMYWYQQKSSQAPKLLFHYYDKDFNNEADTPDNFQSRRPNTSFCFLDIRSPGLGDTAMYLCATSRAVYNEKLFFGSGTQLSVL.

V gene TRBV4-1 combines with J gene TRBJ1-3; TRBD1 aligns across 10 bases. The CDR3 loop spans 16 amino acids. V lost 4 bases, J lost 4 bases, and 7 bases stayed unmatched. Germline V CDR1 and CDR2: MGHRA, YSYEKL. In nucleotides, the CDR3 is TGCGCCAGCAGCCGACCGGGACAGGGGAGAGGAAACACCATATATTTT. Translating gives CASSRPGQGRGNTIYF.

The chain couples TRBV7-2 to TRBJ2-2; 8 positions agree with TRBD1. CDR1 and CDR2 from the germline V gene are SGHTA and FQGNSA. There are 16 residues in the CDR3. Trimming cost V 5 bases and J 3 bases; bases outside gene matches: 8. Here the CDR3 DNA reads TGTGCCAGCAGCCCGCTTGGACAGGGTTACACCGGGGAGCTGTTTTTT. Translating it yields CASSPLGQGYTGELFF.

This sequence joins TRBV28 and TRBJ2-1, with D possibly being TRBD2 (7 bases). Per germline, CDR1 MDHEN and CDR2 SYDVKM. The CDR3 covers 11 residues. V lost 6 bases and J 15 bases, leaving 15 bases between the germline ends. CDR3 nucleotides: TGTGCCAGCAGCTCCGGGGGGCCGTGGTTCTTC. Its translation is CASSSGGPWFF.

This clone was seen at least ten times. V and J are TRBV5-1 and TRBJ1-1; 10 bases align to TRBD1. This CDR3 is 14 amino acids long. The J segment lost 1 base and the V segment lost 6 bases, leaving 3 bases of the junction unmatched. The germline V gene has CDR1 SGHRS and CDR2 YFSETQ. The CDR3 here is CASTGDRGNTEAFF. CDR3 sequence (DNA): TGCGCCAGCACCGGGGACAGGGGGAACACTGAAGCTTTCTTT.

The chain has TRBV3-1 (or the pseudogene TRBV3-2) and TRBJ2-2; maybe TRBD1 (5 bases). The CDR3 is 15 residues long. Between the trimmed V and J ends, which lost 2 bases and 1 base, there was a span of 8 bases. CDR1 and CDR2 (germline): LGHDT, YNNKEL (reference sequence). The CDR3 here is CASSQRQLNTGELFF. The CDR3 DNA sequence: TGTGCCAGCAGCCAAAGACAGCTGAACACCGGGGAGCTGTTTTTT.

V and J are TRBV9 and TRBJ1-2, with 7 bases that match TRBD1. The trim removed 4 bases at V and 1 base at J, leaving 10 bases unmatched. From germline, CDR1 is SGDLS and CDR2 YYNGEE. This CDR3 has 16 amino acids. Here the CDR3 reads CASSPRGTMDNYGYTF. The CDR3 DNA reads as TGTGCCAGCAGCCCCAGGGGGACAATGGATAACTATGGCTACACCTTC.

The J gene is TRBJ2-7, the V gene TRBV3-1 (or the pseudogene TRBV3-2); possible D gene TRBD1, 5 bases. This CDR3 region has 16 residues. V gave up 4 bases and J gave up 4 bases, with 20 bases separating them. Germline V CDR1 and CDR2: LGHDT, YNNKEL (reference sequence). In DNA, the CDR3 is TGTGCCAGCAGCCTAGGGCAGGGTCCGTTTGAGTACGAGCAGTACTTC. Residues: CASSLGQGPFEYEQYF.

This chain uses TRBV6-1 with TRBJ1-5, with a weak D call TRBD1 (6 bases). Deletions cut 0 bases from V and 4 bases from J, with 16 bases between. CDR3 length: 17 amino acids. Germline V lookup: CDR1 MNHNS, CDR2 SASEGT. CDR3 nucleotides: TGTGCCAGCAGTGAAGCGCGTGGGCAGGGGACGAATCAGCCCCAGCATTTT. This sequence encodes CASSEARGQGTNQPQHF.

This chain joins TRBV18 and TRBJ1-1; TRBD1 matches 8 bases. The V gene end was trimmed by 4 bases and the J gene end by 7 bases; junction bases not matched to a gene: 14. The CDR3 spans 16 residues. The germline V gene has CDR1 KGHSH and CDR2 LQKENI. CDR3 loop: CASSLGQGGVLGEAFF. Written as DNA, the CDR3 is TGTGCCAGCTCACTCGGACAGGGAGGGGTATTAGGTGAAGCTTTCTTT.

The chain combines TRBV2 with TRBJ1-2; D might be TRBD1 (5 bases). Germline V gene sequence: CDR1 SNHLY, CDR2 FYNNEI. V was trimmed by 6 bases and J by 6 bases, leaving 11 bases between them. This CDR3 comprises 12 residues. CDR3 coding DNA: TGTGCCAGCAGCCCAGGGTTCAATGGCTACACCTTC. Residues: CASSPGFNGYTF.

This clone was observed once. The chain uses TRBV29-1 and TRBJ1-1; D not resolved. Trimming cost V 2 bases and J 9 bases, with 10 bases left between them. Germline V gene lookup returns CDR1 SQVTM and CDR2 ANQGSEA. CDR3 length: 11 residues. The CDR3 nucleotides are TGCAGCGTTGAAACGACGCGGAAAGCTTTCTTT. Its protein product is CSVETTRKAFF. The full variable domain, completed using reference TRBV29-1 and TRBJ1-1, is SAVISQKPSRDICQRGTSLTIQCQVDSQVTMMFWYRQQPGQSLTLIATANQGSEATYESGFVIDKFPISRPNLTFSTLTVSNMSPEDSSIYLCSVETTRKAFFGQGTRLTVV.

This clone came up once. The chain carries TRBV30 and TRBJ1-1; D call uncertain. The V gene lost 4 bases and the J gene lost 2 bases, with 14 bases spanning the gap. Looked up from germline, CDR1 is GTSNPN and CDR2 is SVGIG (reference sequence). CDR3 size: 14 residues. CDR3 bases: TGTGCCTGGACCCTAGGCCCCTCCAACACTGAAGCTTTCTTT. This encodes CAWTLGPSNTEAFF.

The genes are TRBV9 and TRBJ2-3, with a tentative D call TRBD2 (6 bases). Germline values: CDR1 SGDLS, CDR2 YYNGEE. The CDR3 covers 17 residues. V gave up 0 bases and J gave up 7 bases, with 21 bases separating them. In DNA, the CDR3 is TGTGCCAGCAGCGTAGCTCCTTCCCGGGACTTAAGGCATACGCAGTATTTT. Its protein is CASSVAPSRDLRHTQYF.

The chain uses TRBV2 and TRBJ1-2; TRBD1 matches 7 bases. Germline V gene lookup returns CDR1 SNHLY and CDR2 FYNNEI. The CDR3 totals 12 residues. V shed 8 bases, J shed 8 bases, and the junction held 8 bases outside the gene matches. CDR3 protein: CASLRQGLGYTF. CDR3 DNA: TGTGCCAGCTTGAGACAGGGCTTAGGCTACACCTTC.

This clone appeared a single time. For the CDR3, the DNA is TGTGCCAGCAGTCAGACAGGGGAGGGCTACGAGCAGTACTTC. It specifies CASSQTGEGYEQYF. The chain combines TRBV7-9 with TRBJ2-7, with a possible D match to TRBD1 (8 bases). Trimming removed 6 bases at V and 3 bases at J, with 15 bases between. Germline CDR1 is SEHNR and CDR2 is FQNEAQ (reference sequence). This CDR3 contains 14 residues. The variable domain in full, with the rest retrieved from reference TRBV7-9 and TRBJ2-7, is DTGVSQNPRHKITKRGQNVTFRCDPISEHNRLYWYRQTLGQGPEFLTYFQNEAQLEKSRLLSDRFSAERPKGSFSTLEIQRTEQGDSAMYLCASSQTGEGYEQYFGPGTRLTVT.

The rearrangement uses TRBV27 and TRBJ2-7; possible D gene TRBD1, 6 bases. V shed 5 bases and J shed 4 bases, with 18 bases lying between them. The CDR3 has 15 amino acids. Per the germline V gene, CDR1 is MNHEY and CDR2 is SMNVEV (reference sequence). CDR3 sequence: CASSLRRDISYEQYF. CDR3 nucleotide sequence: TGTGCCAGCAGTCTCCGCCGGGACATCTCTTACGAGCAGTACTTC.

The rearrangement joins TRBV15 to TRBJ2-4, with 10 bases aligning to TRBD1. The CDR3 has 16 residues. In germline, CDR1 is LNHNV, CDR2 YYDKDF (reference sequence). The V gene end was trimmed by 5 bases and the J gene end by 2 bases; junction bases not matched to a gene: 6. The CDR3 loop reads CATSDRDRGTKNIQYF. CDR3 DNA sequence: TGTGCCACCAGCGACCGGGACAGGGGAACCAAAAACATTCAGTACTTC.

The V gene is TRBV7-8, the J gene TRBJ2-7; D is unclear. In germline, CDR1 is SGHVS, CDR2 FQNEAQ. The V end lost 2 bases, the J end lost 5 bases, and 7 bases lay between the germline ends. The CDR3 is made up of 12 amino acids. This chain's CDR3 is CASSLNINEQYF. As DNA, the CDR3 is TGTGCCAGCAGCTTAAATATAAACGAGCAGTACTTC.

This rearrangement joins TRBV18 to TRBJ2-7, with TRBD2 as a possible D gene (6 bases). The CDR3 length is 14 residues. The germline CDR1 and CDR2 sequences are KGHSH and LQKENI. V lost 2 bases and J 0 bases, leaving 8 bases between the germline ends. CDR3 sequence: CASSPAGYSYEQYF. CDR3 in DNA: TGTGCCAGCTCACCAGCGGGATACTCCTACGAGCAGTACTTC.

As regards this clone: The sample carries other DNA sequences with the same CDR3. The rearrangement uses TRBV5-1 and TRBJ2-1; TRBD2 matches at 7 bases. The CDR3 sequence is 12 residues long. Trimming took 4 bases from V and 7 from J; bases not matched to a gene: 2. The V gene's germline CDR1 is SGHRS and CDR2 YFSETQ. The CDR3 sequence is CASSPGGNEQFF. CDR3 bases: TGCGCCAGCAGCCCGGGGGGTAATGAGCAGTTCTTC.